Described below is a single TCR beta chain sequence and its context. The target antigen is unknown. This PCR relied on a set of 60 Vbeta primers and 13 Jbeta primers. The table came from immunoSEQ multiplex PCR; TCRdb's copy has only in-frame clones and leaves some out. The sample table sets out 45,000 to 70,000 clones. The data originate from a study of cytomegalovirus exposure and HLA in healthy donors. Findings of the study overall: In vitro experiments confirmed that a few CMV-associated chains were specific for CMV antigens.

The source material was PBMCs. The origin of this receptor is a woman in her forties or fifties in good health and CMV-seropositive.

The CDR3 sequence is CASSLDRGLAFF. The CDR3 DNA reads as TGTGCCAGCAGCTTGGACAGGGGGCTAGCTTTCTTT. The chain is built from TRBV5-6 and TRBJ1-1; 9 bases fit TRBD1. In germline, CDR1 is SGHDT, CDR2 YYEEEE. The junction had 1 base not matched to a gene; V was cut back by 0 bases and J by 10 bases. CDR3 size: 12 residues. The full variable domain, its missing parts supplied by reference TRBV5-6 and TRBJ1-1, is DAGVTQSPTHLIKTRGQQVTLRCSPKSGHDTVSWYQQALGQGPQFIFQYYEEEERQRGNFPDRFSGHQFPNYSSELNVNALLLGDSALYLCASSLDRGLAFFGQGTRLTVV.